This TCR beta chain was profiled in a study of shared clonotypes between healthy human individuals. The V end lost 2 bases, the J end lost 4 bases, and 8 bases lay between the germline ends. The CDR3 covers 13 residues. The germline V gene has CDR1 KGHSH and CDR2 LQKENI. The protocol was immunoSEQ multiplex PCR, while the TCRdb copy is restricted to in-frame clones and leaves out a portion. The sample yields under 1,100,000 clones, around 76% seen once. This clonotype was sampled from a man between 18 and 35 years old in good health. V is TRBV18 and J is TRBJ1-2; no definite D call. Sequences were obtained from memory CD4+ T cells sorted from blood. As to subset: CD45RA-negative fraction. The CDR3 reads CASSPASLYGYTF. CDR3 coding DNA: TGTGCCAGCTCACCAGCCAGCCTCTATGGCTACACCTTC.